This T cell receptor (beta chain) came from a study of T-cell memory formation after mild COVID-19. This clonotype was observed at least ten times. Looked up from germline, CDR1 is DFQATT and CDR2 is SNEGSKA (reference sequence). This CDR3 has 12 amino acids. TCRdb re-called the 5' RACE reads with MiXCR, one entry per CDR3 protein. The sample consists of 530,000 or so distinct CDR3 sequences, around 16% of them appearing once. The receptor was isolated from an adult woman who had mild COVID-19 (a few samples of this study predate the infection). Cell type and time point are not known. This chain joins TRBV20-1 and TRBJ2-1; a weak D match, TRBD2 (6 bases). Input material: PBMCs or a T cell subset sorted from them (not recorded which). The DNA of the CDR3 is TGCACCGGCCGGGAGCCCAGCAATGAGCAGTTCTTC. It codes for CTGREPSNEQFF.